This entry lists 3 T cell receptor beta chains sequenced from one sample in a study of cytomegalovirus exposure and HLA in healthy donors. This PCR relied on a set of 60 Vbeta primers and 13 Jbeta primers. Measured with immunoSEQ multiplex PCR; TCRdb has only the in-frame clones, and not every one. The specimen's table records roughly 140,000 clones. Source material: PBMCs. The receptors shown here come from a male donor in good health and CMV-seronegative.

J is TRBJ2-3 and V is TRBV28, with TRBD1 matching 8 bases. With V trimmed by 6 bases and J by 4 bases, 15 bases remained unmatched. CDR3 length: 17 residues. Germline lookup yields CDR1 MDHEN and CDR2 SYDVKM. The CDR3 DNA is TGTGCCAGCAGCCTACCGAGGGCAGGGGGCGAAGCAGATACGCAGTATTTT. This sequence encodes CASSLPRAGGEADTQYF.

V is TRBV30 and J is TRBJ1-2; TRBD1 agrees at 9 bases. This CDR3 has 12 amino acids. V shed 7 bases, J shed 6 bases, and the junction held 6 bases outside the gene matches. The germline CDR1 and CDR2 sequences are GTSNPN and SVGIG (reference sequence). CDR3 in amino acids: CAFETGGDGYTF. As DNA, the CDR3 is TGTGCCTTCGAGACAGGGGGGGATGGCTACACCTTC.

This chain connects TRBV9 to TRBJ2-2; D is unresolved. This CDR3 has 13 residues. Between the trimmed V and J ends, which lost 4 bases and 5 bases, there was a span of 9 bases. The germline gives CDR1 SGDLS, CDR2 YYNGEE. The CDR3 region is CASSPPRTGELFF. The CDR3, as DNA: TGTGCCAGCAGCCCCCCTAGGACCGGGGAGCTGTTTTTT.